Each of the 24 T cell receptor beta chains below was sequenced from the same sample in a study of technical replicates of blood from a few donors. Some clones are missing from TCRdb's copy, which holds only in-frame ones; the method was immunoSEQ multiplex PCR. In the table there are about 81,000 clones, more than 80% of which are singletons. The sample was PBMCs. These receptors were collected from a human donor in good health. Some clones in this sample may be carry-over from other donors' samples.

This sequence joins TRBV6-5 and TRBJ2-7; 11 bases line up with TRBD2. The V gene's germline CDR1 is MNHEY and CDR2 SVGAGI. The CDR3 spans 14 residues. Trimming cost V 7 bases and J 8 bases; bases outside gene matches: 10. This CDR3 is CASTTGLAVGKQYF. Here the CDR3 DNA reads TGTGCCAGCACCACGGGACTAGCGGTTGGAAAGCAGTACTTC.

This clone turned up a few times. The rearrangement joins TRBV4-3 to TRBJ1-6; 7 nucleotides agree with TRBD1. This CDR3 comprises 16 residues. The junction had 9 bases not matched to a gene; V was cut back by 1 base and J by 9 bases. The V gene's germline CDR1 is LGHNA and CDR2 YSLEER. The chain's CDR3 is CASSQATDRDGSPLHF. The DNA for the CDR3 is TGCGCCAGCAGCCAAGCCACTGACAGGGACGGTTCACCCCTCCACTTT.

The rearrangement links TRBV2 to TRBJ2-5; D might be TRBD1 (7 bases). Trimming left V 8 bases short and J 5 bases short, with 9 bases between. The CDR3 runs to 11 residues. Germline loops: CDR1 SNHLY, CDR2 FYNNEI. CDR3 nucleotide sequence: TGTGCCAGCTCAGGGGGGGAGACCCAGTACTTC. Protein sequence: CASSGGETQYF.

V and J are TRBV4-3 and TRBJ1-3; no definite D call. The CDR3 runs to 15 residues. Trimming pared 0 bases from V and 0 bases from J, leaving 6 bases between. Germline CDR1 reads LGHNA; CDR2 reads YSLEER. The CDR3 region has the DNA TGCGCCAGCAGCCAAGATGAGGTCTCTGGAAACACCATATATTTT. As protein: CASSQDEVSGNTIYF.

The V and J genes are TRBV29-1 and TRBJ2-3, with D possibly being TRBD2 (5 bases). The ends were cut back, 2 bases at V and 6 bases at J, with 15 bases in the middle. Germline V CDR1 and CDR2: SQVTM, ANQGSEA. CDR3 length: 14 residues. The CDR3 loop reads CSVELGAGGDTQYF. In DNA form, the CDR3 reads TGCAGCGTTGAATTGGGAGCTGGTGGGGATACGCAGTATTTT.

The chain recombines TRBV5-1 with TRBJ1-1; tentative D call: TRBD1 (5 bases). CDR3 length equals 13 residues. From germline, CDR1 is SGHRS and CDR2 YFSETQ. V was clipped by 4 bases and J by 1 base, with 8 bases between them. CDR3: CASSPGGNTEAFF. In nucleotides, the CDR3 is TGCGCCAGCAGCCCGGGGGGGAACACTGAAGCTTTCTTT.

The chain couples TRBV6-5 to TRBJ2-7, with 8 bases identical to TRBD2. Losses at the gene ends were 2 bases for V and 9 bases for J; bases not matched to a gene: 9. This CDR3 has 14 residues. Per germline, CDR1 MNHEY and CDR2 SVGAGI. The CDR3 coding sequence is TGTGCCAGCAGTTACGGCCGGGGGGGAACTGGGCAGTACTTC. Residues: CASSYGRGGTGQYF.

The V gene is TRBV9, the J gene TRBJ2-7; the D is unclear. CDR1 SGDLS and CDR2 YYNGEE come from the germline V gene. Trimming took off 0 bases at V and 0 bases at J, with 7 bases between the two ends. The CDR3 is made up of 14 amino acids. The CDR3 is CASSVEESSYEQYF. The CDR3 region has the DNA TGTGCCAGCAGCGTAGAGGAGAGCTCCTACGAGCAGTACTTC.

V usage is TRBV2 and J usage is TRBJ2-1; D gene ambiguous. This CDR3 has 15 amino acids. The germline gives CDR1 SNHLY, CDR2 FYNNEI. V was pared by 3 bases and J by 7 bases, with 16 bases between. CDR3 region: CASSEAGYPENEQFF. CDR3 in DNA: TGTGCCAGCAGTGAGGCAGGCTACCCTGAAAATGAGCAGTTCTTC.

This chain connects TRBV4-3 to TRBJ2-3; TRBD2 matches at 12 bases. CDR1 is LGHNA, CDR2 YSLEER, per germline. Trimming at V came to 4 bases and at J to 7 bases, leaving 9 bases not matched to a gene. This CDR3 has 16 residues. DNA of the CDR3: TGCGCCAGCAGCCTAGAGGCTAGCGGGGGGGCGAATACGCAGTATTTT. Its translation: CASSLEASGGANTQYF.

This sequence joins TRBV19 and TRBJ1-2, with TRBD1 matching over 7 bases. There are 16 residues in the CDR3. The germline V gene encodes CDR1 LNHDA and CDR2 SQIVND (reference sequence). Losses at the gene ends were 5 bases for V and 1 base for J; bases not matched to a gene: 10. CDR3 nucleotide sequence: TGTGCCAGTAGTCCACCGGGACAGACCTTTAACTATGGCTACACCTTC. Translation: CASSPPGQTFNYGYTF.

The V and J genes are TRBV6-4 and TRBJ2-1; 7 positions match TRBD2. The CDR3 sequence is 14 residues long. Germline loops: CDR1 MRHNA, CDR2 SNTAGT. With 4 bases clipped from V and 8 bases from J, the junction kept 8 bases outside the gene matches. The CDR3 loop reads CASSGGGSRDEQFF. The DNA of the CDR3 is TGTGCCAGCAGTGGAGGCGGGAGCCGGGATGAGCAGTTCTTC.

This clone was counted between two and nine times. This sequence joins TRBV4-1 and TRBJ2-7; a possible D gene is TRBD1 (5 bases). Per germline, CDR1 MGHRA and CDR2 YSYEKL. CDR3 length: 15 amino acids. Trimming stripped 0 bases from V and 3 bases from J, with 12 bases between. CDR3 protein: CASSQESAGIYEQYF. The CDR3 bases are TGCGCCAGCAGCCAAGAAAGTGCAGGGATCTACGAGCAGTACTTC.

CDR3 sequence: CASSYTTTNEKLFF. CDR3 in DNA: TGTGCCAGCAGTTACACGACAACTAATGAAAAACTGTTTTTT. V is TRBV2 and J is TRBJ1-4; unclear D gene. V was trimmed by 5 bases and J by 0 bases, leaving 7 bases between them. Germline values: CDR1 SNHLY, CDR2 FYNNEI. This CDR3 contains 14 residues.

The gene calls are TRBV11-1 and TRBJ2-6; perhaps TRBD1 as D (5 bases). The CDR3 covers 14 residues. From germline, CDR1 is SGHAT and CDR2 FQDESV (reference sequence). V was shortened by 7 bases and J by 1 base, with 8 bases between the two germline ends. The CDR3 loop reads CASKGLSGANVLTF. CDR3 sequence (DNA): TGTGCCAGCAAGGGGCTTTCTGGGGCCAACGTCCTGACTTTC.

This chain uses TRBV6-4 with TRBJ2-1; 7 bases align to TRBD1. Trimming removed 8 bases from V and 1 base from J; junction bases left unmatched: 5. Germline V CDR1 and CDR2: MRHNA, SNTAGT. This CDR3 is 14 amino acids long. The CDR3 DNA reads as TGTGCCAGCTCCCCGGGACAGTCCTACAATGAGCAGTTCTTC. Residues: CASSPGQSYNEQFF.

V and J are TRBV4-3 and TRBJ1-4; a weak D match, TRBD1 (5 bases). This CDR3 contains 18 residues. Trimming removed 1 base from V and 7 bases from J, with 22 bases in between. The germline gives CDR1 LGHNA, CDR2 YSLEER. In DNA form, the CDR3 reads TGCGCCAGCAGCCAAGCACGTTGGGGGGGGAGGGCCGGTGAAAAACTGTTTTTT. It translates to CASSQARWGGRAGEKLFF.

This chain uses TRBV18 with TRBJ1-4; no reliable D call. Trimming left V 4 bases short and J 6 bases short, with 9 bases between. The CDR3 length is 13 residues. In germline, CDR1 is KGHSH, CDR2 LQKENI. The CDR3 here is CASSLLRDEKLFF. For the CDR3, the DNA is TGTGCCAGCTCACTTCTTCGGGATGAAAAACTGTTTTTT.

The chain's CDR3 is CASSNKGATNEKLFF. The CDR3 region has the DNA TGTGCCAGCAGTAATAAGGGGGCCACTAATGAAAAACTGTTTTTT. V usage is TRBV25-1 and J usage is TRBJ1-4, with 7 bases lining up with TRBD1. The CDR3 covers 15 residues. The germline gives CDR1 MGHDK, CDR2 SYGVNS. V was clipped by 5 bases and J by 2 bases; unmatched bases: 5.

The genes are TRBV19 and TRBJ1-1; 7 positions match TRBD1. This CDR3 region has 13 residues. Looked up from germline, CDR1 is LNHDA and CDR2 is SQIVND (reference sequence). Trimming took 0 bases from V and 5 from J; bases not matched to a gene: 0. The CDR3 region is CASSIDRGTEAFF. For the CDR3, the DNA is TGTGCCAGTAGTATAGACAGGGGGACTGAAGCTTTCTTT.

The chain combines TRBV29-1 with TRBJ1-1, with D tentatively TRBD1 (5 bases). CDR3 length: 13 residues. Germline V lookup: CDR1 SQVTM, CDR2 ANQGSEA. Trimming cost V 4 bases and J 0 bases, with 9 bases left between them. In DNA form, the CDR3 reads TGCAGCGTTGGAGTAGGGGTGAACACTGAAGCTTTCTTT. Amino acid sequence: CSVGVGVNTEAFF.

The chain couples TRBV28 to TRBJ1-5; D perhaps matches TRBD1 (6 bases). Germline-derived CDR1 and CDR2 are MDHEN and SYDVKM. V was clipped by 3 bases and J by 6 bases, with 15 bases between them. This CDR3 contains 15 residues. The CDR3 protein is CASSLRQVGGQPQHF. The CDR3 DNA sequence: TGTGCCAGCAGTTTGAGACAGGTAGGGGGTCAGCCCCAGCATTTT.

The CDR3 is CASSQGVSQGTEAFF. CDR3 bases: TGTGCCAGCAGCCAAGGGGTAAGCCAGGGAACTGAAGCTTTCTTT. The J gene is TRBJ1-1, the V gene TRBV4-2; a possible D gene is TRBD1 (5 bases). The CDR3 loop spans 15 amino acids. V lost 1 base and J lost 5, with 14 bases in between. In germline, CDR1 is LGHNA, CDR2 YNFKEQ.

The CDR3 loop reads CASSWGGYEQYF. The CDR3 DNA is TGTGCCAGCAGCTGGGGCGGTTACGAGCAGTACTTC. The V gene is TRBV7-2, the J gene TRBJ2-7, with a possible D match to TRBD1 (5 bases). The germline V and J ends were trimmed by 4 bases and 4 bases, with 8 bases remaining between them. Germline-derived CDR1 and CDR2 are SGHTA and FQGNSA. There are 12 residues in the CDR3.